The present TCR beta chain was sequenced within a study of CD8 T cells in Susac syndrome. Study-level results: The study conceded that relatively few individuals underwent its TCR sequencing and HLA analysis.

Negative magnetic isolation gave CD8+ and CD4+ cells; FACS enriched CD8+ TEMRA. cDNA came from about 0.51 to 1 ug RNA primed by random hexamers. MiXCR, run by TCRdb on the immunoSEQ multiplex PCR reads, gives a single entry per CDR3 protein. The table includes 180,000 or so distinct CDR3 sequences, over 85% detected once. The V and J ends lost 0 bases and 0 bases respectively, with 6 bases between them. Germline lookup yields CDR1 LGHNA and CDR2 YNFKEQ. The CDR3 spans 15 residues. A word on this clonotype: Its antigen remains unknown.

Material for sequencing was CD4+ T cells from PBMCs. The clonotype originates from a human donor in good health. The rearrangement links TRBV4-2 to TRBJ1-5; D not certain. The CDR3 is CASSQDFHSNQPQHF. The CDR3 nucleotides are TGTGCCAGCAGCCAAGACTTCCATAGCAATCAGCCCCAGCATTTT.